The subject of this entry is one TCR beta chain. This CDR3 region has 19 residues. Germline V gene sequence: CDR1 ENHRY, CDR2 SYGVKD. V gave up 3 bases and J gave up 0 bases; unmatched junction bases: 14. The sample originates from a study of T cell changes during pregnancy in multiple sclerosis. Libraries were prepared by immunoSEQ multiplex PCR; TCRdb keeps only in-frame clonotypes and omits some of them. The sample lists fewer than 45,000 clones, more than 75% occurring once. This rearrangement joins TRBV10-3 to TRBJ1-2; TRBD1 aligns across 9 bases. This sequence was found in a female donor in good health, enrolled as a control in a pregnancy study. Specimen: peripheral blood, collected in the third trimester of pregnancy. DNA for the CDR3: TGTGCCATCAGTGAACTCGTCCCCCGGGACAGGGCACCTAACTATGGCTACACCTTC. Translation: CAISELVPRDRAPNYGYTF.